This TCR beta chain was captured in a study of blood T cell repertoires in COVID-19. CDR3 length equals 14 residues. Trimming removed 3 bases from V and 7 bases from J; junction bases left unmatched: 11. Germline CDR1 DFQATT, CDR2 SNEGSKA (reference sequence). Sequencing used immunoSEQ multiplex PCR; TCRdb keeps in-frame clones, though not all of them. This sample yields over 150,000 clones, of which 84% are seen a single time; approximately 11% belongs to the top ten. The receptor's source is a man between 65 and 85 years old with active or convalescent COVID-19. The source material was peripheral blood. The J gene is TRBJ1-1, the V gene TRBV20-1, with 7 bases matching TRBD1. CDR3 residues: CSASEGAGRSEAFF. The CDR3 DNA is TGCAGTGCTAGTGAGGGGGCAGGGCGAAGTGAAGCTTTCTTT.